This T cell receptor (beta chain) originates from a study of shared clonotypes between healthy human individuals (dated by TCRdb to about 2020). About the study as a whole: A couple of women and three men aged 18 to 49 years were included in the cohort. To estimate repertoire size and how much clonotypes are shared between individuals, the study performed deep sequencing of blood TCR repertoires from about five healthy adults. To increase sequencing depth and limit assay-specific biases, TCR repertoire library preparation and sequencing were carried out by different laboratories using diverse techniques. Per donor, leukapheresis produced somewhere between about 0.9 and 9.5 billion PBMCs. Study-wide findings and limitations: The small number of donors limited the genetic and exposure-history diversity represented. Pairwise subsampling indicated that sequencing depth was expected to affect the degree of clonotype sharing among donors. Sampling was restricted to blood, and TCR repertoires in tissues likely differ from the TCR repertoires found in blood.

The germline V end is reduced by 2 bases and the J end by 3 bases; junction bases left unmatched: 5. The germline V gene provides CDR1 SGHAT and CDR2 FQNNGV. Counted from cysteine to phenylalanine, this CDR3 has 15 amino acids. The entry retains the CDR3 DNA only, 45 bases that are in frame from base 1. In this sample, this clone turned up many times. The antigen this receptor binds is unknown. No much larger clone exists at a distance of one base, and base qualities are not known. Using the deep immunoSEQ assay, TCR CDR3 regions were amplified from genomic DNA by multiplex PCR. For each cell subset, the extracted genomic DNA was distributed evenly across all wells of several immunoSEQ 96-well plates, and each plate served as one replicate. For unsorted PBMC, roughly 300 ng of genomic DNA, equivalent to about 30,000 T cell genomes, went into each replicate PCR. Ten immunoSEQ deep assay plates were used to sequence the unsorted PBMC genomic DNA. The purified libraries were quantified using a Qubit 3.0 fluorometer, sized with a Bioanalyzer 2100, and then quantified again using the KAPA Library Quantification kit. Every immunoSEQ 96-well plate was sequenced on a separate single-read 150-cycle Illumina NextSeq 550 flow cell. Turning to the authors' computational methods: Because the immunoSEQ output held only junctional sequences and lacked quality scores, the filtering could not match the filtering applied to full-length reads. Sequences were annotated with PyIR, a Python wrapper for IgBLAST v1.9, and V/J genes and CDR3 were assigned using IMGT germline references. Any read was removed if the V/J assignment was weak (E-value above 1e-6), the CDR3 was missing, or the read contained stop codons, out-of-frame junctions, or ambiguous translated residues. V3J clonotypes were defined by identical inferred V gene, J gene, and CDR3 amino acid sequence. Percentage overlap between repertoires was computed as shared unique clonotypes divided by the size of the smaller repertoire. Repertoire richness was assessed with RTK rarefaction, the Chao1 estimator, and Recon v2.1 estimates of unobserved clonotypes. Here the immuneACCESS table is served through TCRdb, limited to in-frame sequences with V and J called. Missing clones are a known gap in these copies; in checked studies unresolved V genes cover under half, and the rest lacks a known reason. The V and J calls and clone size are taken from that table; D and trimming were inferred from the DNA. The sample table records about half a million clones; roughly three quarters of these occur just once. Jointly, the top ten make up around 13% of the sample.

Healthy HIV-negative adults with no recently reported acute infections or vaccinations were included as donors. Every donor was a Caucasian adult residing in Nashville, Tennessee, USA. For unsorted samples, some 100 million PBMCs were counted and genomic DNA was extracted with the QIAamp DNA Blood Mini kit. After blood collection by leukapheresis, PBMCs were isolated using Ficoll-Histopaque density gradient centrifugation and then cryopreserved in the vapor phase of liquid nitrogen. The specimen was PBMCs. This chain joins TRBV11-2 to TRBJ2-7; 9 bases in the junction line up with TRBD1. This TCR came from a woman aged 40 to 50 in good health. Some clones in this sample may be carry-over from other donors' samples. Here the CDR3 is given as CASSLIDRGVYEQYF. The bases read TGTGCCAGCAGCTTAATCGACAGGGGGGTCTACGAGCAGTACTTC.